This T cell receptor beta chain originates from a study of T-cell reconstitution after alpha-beta-depleted transplantation in children. Study-level points and caveats: At around two months after transplant, the alpha-beta T cells were reportedly derived from several hundred expanded clones that came from non-depleted graft cells.

CDR1 is LGHDT, CDR2 YNNKEL, per germline (reference sequence). V shed 0 bases and J 3 bases; nucleotides not matched to a gene: 7. The CDR3 runs 17 residues. With respect to this clonotype: The antigen is undetermined.

Unique molecular identifiers were incorporated during preparation of the TCRbeta library. TCRdb ran MiXCR on the PCR reads and lists one entry per CDR3 protein. In the table there are hundreds of thousands of distinct CDR3 sequences, 15% to 20% of which are singletons. This clonotype originated in a boy less than two years old who had a stem cell transplant for Wiskott-Aldrich syndrome, so the T cells may come from the graft donor. Sequencing used PBMCs, mostly from graft donor cells, obtained 360 days after TCRalphabeta/CD19-depleted stem cell transplant. The chain uses TRBV3-1 and TRBJ2-7; TRBD2 matches at 11 bases. The CDR3 here is CASSQDRRLAGIYEQYF. The CDR3 coding sequence is TGTGCCAGCAGCCAAGATCGGAGACTAGCGGGAATCTACGAGCAGTACTTC.